This TCR beta chain is from a study of tumor-infiltrating lymphocytes in primary liver carcinoma. TCR beta cDNA was reverse-transcribed from approximately 0.45 ug of total RNA. The reaction used a constant-region primer and ProtoScript II reverse transcriptase. Slightly modified ARM-PCR with three nested multiplex PCR rounds yielded TCR beta libraries. Forward primers for TRBV1-TRBV30 and a C-beta reverse primer served the first two PCR rounds, at 10 cycles each. Each CDR3 protein gets one entry after TCRdb re-called the multiplex PCR reads with MiXCR. This table holds some 120,000 distinct CDR3 sequences, around 62% found once. The source material, 20-30 mg of unsorted bulk tissue, was used to co-extract RNA and DNA. The germline V gene has CDR1 ENHRY and CDR2 SYGVKD. The CDR3 is made up of 15 amino acids. V dropped 0 bases and J dropped 7 bases, with 13 bases sitting between them.

This receptor was identified in a woman aged 55-69 years with primary liver carcinoma and hepatitis B virus infection. Sequences were obtained from liver tumor tissue from sampling region 1. The subset: tumor region T1, superior pole. The chain combines TRBV10-3 with TRBJ1-5; no reliable D call. The DNA of the CDR3 is TGTGCCATCAGTGAGTCGACTCACGGAGGACAGCCCCAGCATTTT. This translates into CAISESTHGGQPQHF.